Listed below are T cell receptor beta chains from one sample, sequenced in a study of cytomegalovirus exposure and HLA in healthy donors. TCRdb keeps only in-frame clones here, not all; method: immunoSEQ multiplex PCR. The sample includes under 200,000 clones, more than 65% of them seen just once. Material: PBMCs. The receptors come from a man aged 40-49 years in good health and CMV-seropositive. Both conserved end residues are part of each CDR3. D genes are given only for firm matches. Where a row states a size, it is once, few, many or the class of an expanded clone; other rows omit it.

v_gene | d_gene | abundance | CDR3aa
TRBV7-3 | - | - | CASSAGEDTEAFF
TRBV5-6 | - | once | CASSFNAGFNEQYF
TRBV10-3 | TRBD1 | - | CAALGQGYNEQFF
TRBV15 | - | once | CATSLNRDRQYF
TRBV7-3 | - | few | CASSSQIYNEQFF
TRBV5-1 | - | - | CASSWGGQGYNEQFF
TRBV5-1 | - | - | CASSWTASYEQYF
TRBV28 | - | - | CASRPGVLAKNIQYF
TRBV27 | - | - | CASSLSFQGNQPQHF
TRBV15 | - | - | CATSRDLGGWSYNEQFF
TRBV5-1 | TRBD2 | - | CASRGGLSQETQYF
TRBV15 | - | - | CATSGLGSGVEDTQYF
TRBV5-4 | TRBD1 | - | CASSSPSGGADTEAFF
TRBV11-2 | TRBD1 | - | CASSSQGGTDTQYF
TRBV11-3 | TRBD1 | - | CASSLDPARQGATGELFF
TRBV7-2 | - | - | CASSLRHTGRPGTDTQYF
TRBV5-5 | - | - | CASSRGPGQRDEQYF
TRBV6-5 | - | - | CASRPRANQPQHF
TRBV21-1 | - | - | CASGKRTPGVPTSSEQYF
TRBV6-5 | - | - | CASSSRRWANNEQFF
TRBV7-2 | TRBD1 | - | CASRADRGTEKLFF
TRBV5-6 | - | once | CASSPLDSQETQYF
TRBV19 | - | - | CASSLGPLSGEKLFF
TRBV5-5 | TRBD1 | once | CASTRDRGSNQPQHF
TRBV6-6 | - | - | CASSPILVYEQYF
TRBV7-2 | TRBD2 | - | CASSSGLAAWAGELFF
TRBV7-9 | - | - | CASSNSSRGGELFF
TRBV9 | TRBD2 | - | CASSVGGLVGHRGGTQYF
TRBV6-1 | - | - | CASSEIENQPQHF
TRBV19 | TRBD1 | - | CASSIDVRDRHEQFF
TRBV5-6 | TRBD1 | - | CASSSDPTGTAYEQYF
TRBV7-7 | TRBD1 | - | CASSLASGGAEETQYF
TRBV5-4 | TRBD2 | - | CASSLDPLAVQETQYF
TRBV19 | - | - | CASSQDTVSSYEQYF
TRBV7-9 | TRBD1 | - | CASSLADRGGTEAFF
TRBV18 | TRBD1 | - | CASSPGLDRGLYF
TRBV6-1 | TRBD1 | - | CASTRQGAGYTF
TRBV29-1 | TRBD1 | - | CSVTGGDYEQYF
TRBV4-1 | TRBD2 | - | CASSPYPGEGPAYNEQFF
TRBV28 | - | - | CASSPPGGAGWRAYEQYF
TRBV10-3 | TRBD1 | - | CAIKGQGTGELFF
TRBV6-5 | - | - | CASSYSRTTGELFF
TRBV7-9 | TRBD2 | few | CASRDSSGRAYNEQFF
TRBV13 | - | few | CASSPGGPNTGELFF
TRBV30 | TRBD1 | once | CAWSDRVIGTGELFF
TRBV5-4 | - | - | CASSLRGVSVNSPLHF
TRBV7-3 | TRBD2 | - | CASSLTTGGGQFQETQYF
TRBV27 | - | - | CASSLWGQGSNSNQPQHF
TRBV19 | - | - | CASSLHRDTYSNQPQHF
TRBV5-1 | TRBD2 | - | CASSSGDHSYEQYF
TRBV11-2 | - | - | CASSSRWDEKLFF
TRBV6-1 | - | - | CASSERVAKNIQYF
TRBV28 | TRBD1 | - | CASSTQGQGNNEQFF
TRBV4-1 | TRBD1 | - | CASSRTGADTDTQYF